This T cell receptor (beta chain) was identified during a study of T cells in pancreatic ductal adenocarcinoma. Method: immunoSEQ multiplex PCR; TCRdb's copy keeps in-frame clones and lacks some. The data contain about 98,000 clones, about 95% of them seen just once; the ten biggest clones take up roughly 3.1%. Remarks on this clone: Its target is unknown.

Surgery without prior neoadjuvant therapy was the treatment of the selected pancreatic ductal adenocarcinoma patients. The study's findings and limits: The resected pancreatic cancer cohort was biased toward the minority with early-stage disease.

J gave up 4 bases and V 4 bases, and 12 bases lay outside the gene matches. The CDR3 sequence is 16 residues long. Germline V gene sequence: CDR1 LGHNT, CDR2 FRNRAP. Sequenced: PBMCs. The chain recombines TRBV12-5 with TRBJ1-1; TRBD1 agrees at 7 bases. The source of this sequence is a human donor with pancreatic ductal adenocarcinoma. CDR3 sequence: CASGYSRTGRGTEAFF. The DNA for the CDR3 is TGTGCTAGTGGTTACTCTAGGACAGGCCGGGGCACTGAAGCTTTCTTT. Full variable domain (outside the CDR3, taken from reference TRBV12-5 and TRBJ1-1): DARVTQTPRHKVTEMGQEVTMRCQPILGHNTVFWYRQTMMQGLELLAYFRNRAPLDDSGMPKDRFSAEMPDATLATLKIQPSEPRDSAVYFCASGYSRTGRGTEAFFGQGTRLTVV.